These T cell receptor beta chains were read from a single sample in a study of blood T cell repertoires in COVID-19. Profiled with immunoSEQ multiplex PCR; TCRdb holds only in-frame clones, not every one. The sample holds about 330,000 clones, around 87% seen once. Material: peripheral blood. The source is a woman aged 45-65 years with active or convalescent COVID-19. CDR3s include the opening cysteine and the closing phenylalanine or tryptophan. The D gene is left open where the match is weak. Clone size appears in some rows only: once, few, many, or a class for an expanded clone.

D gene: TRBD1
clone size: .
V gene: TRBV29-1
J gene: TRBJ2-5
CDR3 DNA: TGCAGCGTGAGACAGGGGCAAGAGACCCAGTACTTC
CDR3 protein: CSVRQGQETQYF

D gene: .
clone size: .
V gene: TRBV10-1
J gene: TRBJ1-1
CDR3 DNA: TGCGCCAGCACTAGTGAAGCTTTCTTT
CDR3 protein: CASTSEAFF

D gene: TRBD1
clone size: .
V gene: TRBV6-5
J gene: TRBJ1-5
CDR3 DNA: TGTGCCAGCGGGCGAGGGACAGATAGCAATCAGCCCCAGCATTTT
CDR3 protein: CASGRGTDSNQPQHF

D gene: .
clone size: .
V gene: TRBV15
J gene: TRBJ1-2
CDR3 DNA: TGTGCCACCAGCAGCAGCAGGGGCTTCGGCTATGGCTACACCTTC
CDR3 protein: CATSSSRGFGYGYTF

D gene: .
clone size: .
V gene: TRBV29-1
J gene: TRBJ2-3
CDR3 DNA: TGCAGCGACCAGGGAACAGATACGCAGTATTTT
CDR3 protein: CSDQGTDTQYF

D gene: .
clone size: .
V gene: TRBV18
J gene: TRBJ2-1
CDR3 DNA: TGTGCCAGCTCACCACCCCAGGGATGGGCCTACAATGAGCAGTTCTTC
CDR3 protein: CASSPPQGWAYNEQFF

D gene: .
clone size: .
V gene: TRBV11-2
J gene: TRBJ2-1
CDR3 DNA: TGTGCCAGCAGCTTAGATTGGCAGGGTGAGCAGTTCTTC
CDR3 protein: CASSLDWQGEQFF

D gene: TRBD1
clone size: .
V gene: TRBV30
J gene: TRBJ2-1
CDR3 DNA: TGTGCCTGGAGTGACCCGGGACAGGGTGGCCCTAATGAGCAGTTCTTC
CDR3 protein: CAWSDPGQGGPNEQFF

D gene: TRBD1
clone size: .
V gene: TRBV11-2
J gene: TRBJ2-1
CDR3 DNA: TGTGCCAGCAGCCCCCGGGACAGGGGGGTCAATGAGCAGTTCTTC
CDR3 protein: CASSPRDRGVNEQFF

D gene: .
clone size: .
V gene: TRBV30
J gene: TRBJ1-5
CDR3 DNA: TGTGCCTGGAGTGATGGACAGAGCAATCAGCCCCAGCATTTT
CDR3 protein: CAWSDGQSNQPQHF

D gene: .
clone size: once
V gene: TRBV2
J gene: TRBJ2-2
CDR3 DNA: TGTGCCAGCAGTGAGAGGGAAATCGGGGAGCTGTTTTTT
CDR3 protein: CASSEREIGELFF

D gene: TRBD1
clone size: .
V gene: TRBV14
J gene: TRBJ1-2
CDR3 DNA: TGTGCCAGCAGTCGGGACAGGGGAGGTGGCTACACCTTC
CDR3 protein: CASSRDRGGGYTF